Below are 32 T cell receptor beta chains sequenced from a single sample in a study of T-cell reconstitution after alpha-beta-depleted transplantation in children. Construction of the TCRbeta library involved unique molecular identifiers. Each CDR3 protein is one row after TCRdb ran MiXCR on the PCR reads. The sample yields some 200,000 distinct CDR3 sequences, 6.3% seen once. Sequencing was performed on PBMCs, taken before TCRalphabeta/CD19-depleted stem cell transplant. The receptors originated from a girl less than two years old with combined immunodeficiency, due to receive a stem cell transplant.

The sample holds many counts of this clonotype. The chain has TRBV13 and TRBJ2-3; D is ambiguous. V was pared by 7 bases and J by 1 base, with 12 bases between. The germline CDR1 and CDR2 sequences are PRHDT and FYEKMQ (reference sequence). CDR3 size: 14 residues. CDR3 DNA sequence: TGTGCCAGCACCGAAGGACGGCGCACAGATACGCAGTATTTT. As protein: CASTEGRRTDTQYF.

This clonotype has at least ten counts. The chain has TRBV7-9 and TRBJ2-3; D not certain. The length of the CDR3 is 12 residues. Germline CDR1 reads SEHNR; CDR2 reads FQNEAQ (reference sequence). V was clipped by 5 bases and J by 2 bases, with 5 bases between them. CDR3 DNA: TGTGCCAGCAGCACGACCACAGATACGCAGTATTTT. Residues: CASSTTTDTQYF.

This clonotype was seen repeatedly, ten times or more. The chain carries TRBV15 and TRBJ2-3, with TRBD2 matching over 8 bases. Trimming cost V 0 bases and J 2 bases; bases outside gene matches: 7. The CDR3 sequence is 17 residues long. The V gene's germline CDR1 is LNHNV and CDR2 YYDKDF (reference sequence). The CDR3 region has the DNA TGTGCCACCAGCAGAGATTACCGGGGGGGCCCCACAGATACGCAGTATTTT. Translated: CATSRDYRGGPTDTQYF.

This clonotype occurred many times. This chain joins TRBV28 and TRBJ2-2; tentative D call: TRBD1 (6 bases). Trimming cost V 3 bases and J 4 bases, with 18 bases left between them. The germline V gene encodes CDR1 MDHEN and CDR2 SYDVKM. This CDR3 has 17 residues. The CDR3 protein is CASSLPTGLVGTGELFF. CDR3 DNA: TGTGCCAGCAGTTTGCCCACAGGGTTGGTGGGCACCGGGGAGCTGTTTTTT.

By sample fraction, this clonotype is medium-sized (0.01 to 0.1%). The gene calls are TRBV23-1 and TRBJ2-3; a weak D match, TRBD2 (5 bases). Being an ORF, TRBV23-1 has a function that is uncertain. The length of the CDR3 is 16 residues. V was pared by 0 bases and J by 5 bases, with 15 bases between. CDR3 amino acids: CASSQSYQVRGDTQYF. CDR3 bases: TGCGCCAGCAGTCAATCTTACCAGGTTCGGGGAGATACGCAGTATTTT.

This chain uses TRBV9 with TRBJ2-7, with D possibly TRBD2 on 6 matching bases. This CDR3 is 15 amino acids long. V lost 3 bases to trimming and J lost 5 bases, with 18 bases between them. From germline, CDR1 is SGDLS and CDR2 YYNGEE. CDR3 sequence reads: CASSGVGGGGDEQYF. CDR3 DNA: TGTGCCAGCAGCGGGGTGGGAGGAGGCGGAGACGAGCAGTACTTC.

This clonotype has a count of ten or more. The chain links TRBV6-2 or TRBV6-3 to TRBJ2-2; D uncertain. CDR1 is MNHEY and CDR2 is SVGEGT in the germline V gene. Deletions cut 6 bases from V and 5 bases from J, with 13 bases between. This CDR3 is built from 14 residues. The CDR3: CASSHPALTGELFF. The CDR3, as DNA: TGTGCCAGCAGCCACCCTGCGCTTACCGGGGAGCTGTTTTTT.

Ten or more counts support this clonotype. The chain uses TRBV28 and TRBJ2-1, with TRBD2 matching over 9 bases. CDR1 and CDR2 from the germline V gene are MDHEN and SYDVKM. This CDR3 is built from 14 residues. V lost 6 bases and J lost 5; bases outside the gene matches: 5. Written as DNA, the CDR3 is TGTGCCAGCAGACCTAGCGGGGAAAACAATGAGCAGTTCTTC. The encoded protein is CASRPSGENNEQFF.

This clonotype was picked up many times. For the CDR3, the DNA is TGTGCCAGCAGCCAAGATGGGCGGGGGAGCACGAGGGATGAGCAGTTCTTC. It specifies CASSQDGRGSTRDEQFF. This chain joins TRBV3-1 and TRBJ2-1; 7 positions agree with TRBD2. Looked up from germline, CDR1 is LGHDT and CDR2 is YNNKEL (reference sequence). This CDR3 is 17 amino acids long. V trimming: 0 bases; J trimming: 8 bases; junction bases outside the gene matches: 13.

This clonotype was counted ten times or more. CDR3 loop: CASSHSLAEEQFF. The CDR3 DNA is TGCGCCAGCAGCCACTCACTAGCAGAGGAGCAGTTCTTC. The chain has TRBV4-1 and TRBJ2-1, with D perhaps matching TRBD2 (6 bases). This CDR3 contains 13 residues. Germline CDR1 and CDR2: MGHRA and YSYEKL. The germline V and J ends were trimmed by 3 bases and 10 bases, with 13 bases remaining between them.

At least ten counts were recorded for this clonotype. The chain carries TRBV7-3 and TRBJ2-1; 8 bases line up with TRBD1. This CDR3 spans 15 amino acids. V shed 1 base and J 8 bases; nucleotides not matched to a gene: 7. Germline-derived CDR1 and CDR2 are SGHTA and FQGTGA. The DNA for the CDR3 is TGTGCCAGCAGCTTAATCACAGGGGGTAGGGATGAGCAGTTCTTC. It translates to CASSLITGGRDEQFF.

There are many counts of this clonotype. The chain uses TRBV27 and TRBJ2-7; the D gene is possibly TRBD1 (5 bases). Looked up from germline, CDR1 is MNHEY and CDR2 is SMNVEV (reference sequence). There are 13 residues in the CDR3. Trimming took 6 bases from V and 3 from J, leaving 12 bases between them. The CDR3 spells CASSFTDNYEQYF. Written as DNA, the CDR3 is TGTGCCAGCAGCTTTACGGACAACTACGAGCAGTACTTC.

This clonotype has only a few counts. This chain connects TRBV12-5 to TRBJ1-2, with 9 bases identical to TRBD1. Germline trimming cut 6 bases from V and 9 bases from J; bases unmatched to any gene: 8. Germline values: CDR1 LGHNT, CDR2 FRNRAP. The CDR3 has 13 amino acids. Here the CDR3 DNA reads TGTGCTAGTGGCCCCGACAGGGGGATTAGCTACACCTTC. Translating it yields CASGPDRGISYTF.

This clonotype has just a few counts. The CDR3 loop is CSARDTRLGTDTQYF. The CDR3, as DNA: TGCAGTGCTAGGGATACTAGGTTGGGCACAGATACGCAGTATTTT. The V gene is TRBV20-1, the J gene TRBJ2-3, with D maybe TRBD2 (5 bases). V was clipped by 3 bases and J by 1 base, with 14 bases between them. CDR1 is DFQATT and CDR2 is SNEGSKA in the germline V gene (reference sequence). The CDR3 is 15 residues long.

This clonotype was counted many times. The chain joins TRBV7-2 to TRBJ1-2; D is unresolved. The V and J ends lost 5 bases and 2 bases respectively, with 15 bases between them. CDR3 length: 15 residues. From germline, CDR1 is SGHTA and CDR2 FQGNSA. CDR3 coding DNA: TGTGCCAGCAGCCTATTTACCCAGGTCAACTATGGCTACACCTTC. It codes for CASSLFTQVNYGYTF.

In this sample, this clonotype turned up many times. This chain links TRBV5-1 with TRBJ2-6; D call uncertain. The CDR3 extends over 14 amino acids. Per germline, CDR1 SGHRS and CDR2 YFSETQ. V dropped 0 bases and J dropped 6 bases, with 7 bases sitting between them. The CDR3 spells CASSLASAANVLTF. The CDR3 region has the DNA TGCGCCAGCAGCTTGGCCTCGGCGGCCAACGTCCTGACTTTC.

At least ten counts were recorded for this clonotype. The rearrangement uses TRBV4-2 and TRBJ1-1; the D is unclear. Germline V gene sequence: CDR1 LGHNA, CDR2 YNFKEQ. The V end lost 0 bases, the J end lost 0 bases, and 8 bases lay between the germline ends. The CDR3 spans 15 residues. The CDR3 protein is CASSQDAQMNTEAFF. The DNA for the CDR3 is TGTGCCAGCAGCCAAGACGCACAGATGAACACTGAAGCTTTCTTT.

This clonotype was seen a handful of times. This chain joins TRBV6-2 or TRBV6-3 and TRBJ1-5; TRBD1 matches at 9 bases. This CDR3 region has 20 residues. V shed 0 bases and J 2 bases; nucleotides not matched to a gene: 14. Germline values: CDR1 MNHEY, CDR2 SVGEGT. CDR3 protein: CASSYSGRRDRALGNQPQHF. DNA for the CDR3: TGTGCCAGCAGTTACTCCGGTAGGAGGGACAGGGCCCTGGGCAATCAGCCCCAGCATTTT.

V and J are TRBV6-2 or TRBV6-3 and TRBJ2-7; D possibly corresponds to TRBD2 (6 bases). V lost 6 bases to trimming and J lost 0 bases, with 12 bases between them. The CDR3 totals 14 residues. Germline lookup yields CDR1 MNHEY and CDR2 SVGEGT. The CDR3 DNA is TGTGCCAGCAGGACTCCGGGACTCTCCTACGAGCAGTACTTC. Translating gives CASRTPGLSYEQYF.

This clonotype was recorded many times. The chain employs TRBV29-1 and TRBJ2-1; no firm D call. Germline lookup yields CDR1 SQVTM and CDR2 ANQGSEA. V was pared by 3 bases and J by 9 bases, with 0 bases between. This CDR3 is built from 8 residues. CDR3 nucleotide sequence: TGCAGCGTTGATGAGCAGTTCTTC. It codes for CSVDEQFF.

This clonotype was counted a few times. The chain uses TRBV25-1 and TRBJ1-5; D is perhaps TRBD1 (5 bases). The germline CDR1 and CDR2 sequences are MGHDK and SYGVNS. The V end was cut by 3 bases, the J end by 7 bases, with 13 bases between. The CDR3 consists of 14 residues. Here the CDR3 reads CASSEGRVTQPQHF. In DNA, the CDR3 is TGTGCCAGCAGTGAGGGCAGGGTTACCCAGCCCCAGCATTTT.

Concerning this clonotype itself: The CDR3 carries no conserved terminal phenylalanine or tryptophan, so it likely arises from a read error. The J gene is TRBJ2-5, the V gene TRBV18; TRBD1 agrees at 9 bases. Germline CDR1 KGHSH, CDR2 LQKENI. The V segment lost 0 bases and the J segment 4 bases; nucleotides outside the gene matches: 3. This CDR3 has 15 amino acids. The CDR3 reads CASSPPGTGLETQYS. In DNA form, the CDR3 reads TGTGCCAGCTCACCACCCGGGACAGGGCTAGAGACCCAGTACTCC.

This clonotype was seen ten or more times. This sequence joins TRBV12-3 or TRBV12-4 and TRBJ2-7; D might be TRBD1 (5 bases). The CDR3 runs 14 residues. The V gene lost 1 base and the J gene lost 2 bases, with 9 bases spanning the gap. DNA for the CDR3: TGTGCCAGCAGTTTAGAGGGGTTTCCCTACGAGCAGTACTTC. This translates into CASSLEGFPYEQYF.

This clonotype was counted ten times or more. The gene calls are TRBV24-1 and TRBJ2-7; TRBD1 is a possible D gene (5 bases). V gave up 9 bases and J gave up 3 bases, with 17 bases separating them. This CDR3 spans 14 amino acids. CDR1 is KGHDR, CDR2 SFDVKD, per germline. The CDR3 is CATLGHRFNYEQYF. CDR3 DNA sequence: TGTGCCACCCTGGGGCACCGATTCAACTACGAGCAGTACTTC.

This clonotype was seen repeatedly, ten times or more. This chain uses TRBV24-1 with TRBJ2-5, with 13 bases aligning to TRBD2. Trimming removed 4 bases from V and 1 base from J; junction bases left unmatched: 5. The CDR3 is made up of 17 amino acids. Germline values: CDR1 KGHDR, CDR2 SFDVKD. The CDR3 coding sequence is TGTGCCACCAGTGAGTCTCGACTAGCGGGGGGCCAAGAGACCCAGTACTTC. Its translation: CATSESRLAGGQETQYF.

This clonotype was detected many times. This sequence joins TRBV20-1 and TRBJ1-6; tentatively, D is TRBD1 (5 bases). The V gene lost 0 bases and the J gene lost 7 bases, with 13 bases spanning the gap. The CDR3 extends over 15 amino acids. Germline CDR1 and CDR2: DFQATT and SNEGSKA (reference sequence). CDR3 DNA sequence: TGCAGTGCTAGAGACCCCGGGCGGGGGAATTCACCCCTCCACTTT. This encodes CSARDPGRGNSPLHF.

This clonotype has ten or more counts. CDR3 in amino acids: CSAKTGIKTEAFF. The CDR3 coding sequence is TGCAGTGCTAAGACAGGGATCAAGACTGAAGCTTTCTTT. The chain joins TRBV20-1 to TRBJ1-1; 7 bases match TRBD1. Trimming cost V 4 bases and J 5 bases; bases outside gene matches: 7. From germline, CDR1 is DFQATT and CDR2 SNEGSKA (reference sequence). The CDR3 has 13 amino acids.

This clonotype showed up many times. The genes are TRBV28 and TRBJ1-1; TRBD1 might be the D (6 bases). Germline assignment: CDR1 MDHEN and CDR2 SYDVKM. The V end was cut by 5 bases, the J end by 5 bases, with 12 bases between. CDR3 length equals 13 residues. The DNA of the CDR3 is TGTGCCAGCAGTAGCCAGGGGTGGACTGAAGCTTTCTTT. Translating it yields CASSSQGWTEAFF.

This clonotype was counted at least ten times. The V gene is TRBV2, the J gene TRBJ2-5; D might be TRBD2 (5 bases). CDR1 and CDR2 (germline): SNHLY, FYNNEI. This CDR3 is built from 16 residues. The V gene lost 3 bases and the J gene lost 5 bases, with 19 bases spanning the gap. DNA of the CDR3: TGTGCCAGCAGTGATCGCCTAGCCGGAGAAGGGGAGACCCAGTACTTC. Amino acid sequence: CASSDRLAGEGETQYF.

This clonotype was recorded a few times. V usage is TRBV19 and J usage is TRBJ2-5; 7 bases line up with TRBD1. Germline trimming cut 3 bases from V and 2 bases from J; bases unmatched to any gene: 6. The CDR3 spans 15 residues. Germline CDR1 and CDR2: LNHDA and SQIVND (reference sequence). The CDR3: CASSILGQPQETQYF. CDR3 DNA sequence: TGTGCCAGTAGTATTCTGGGACAGCCTCAAGAGACCCAGTACTTC.

This clonotype was counted at least ten times. V gene TRBV9 combines with J gene TRBJ1-5; D unclear. Trimming took 0 bases from V and 3 from J, leaving 4 bases between them. In germline, CDR1 is SGDLS, CDR2 YYNGEE. The CDR3 runs to 13 residues. Here the CDR3 DNA reads TGTGCCAGCAGCGTAGGGGACAATCAGCCCCAGCATTTT. It is translated as CASSVGDNQPQHF.

This rearrangement joins TRBV6-5 to TRBJ2-5; 8 bases are a match to TRBD2. The CDR3 extends over 15 amino acids. With 2 bases clipped from V and 5 bases from J, the junction kept 7 bases outside the gene matches. Germline lookup yields CDR1 MNHEY and CDR2 SVGAGI. The CDR3 loop is CASSYHRGGLETQYF. CDR3 DNA sequence: TGTGCCAGCAGTTACCACCGGGGGGGCCTCGAGACCCAGTACTTC.